Listed here are 13 T cell receptor beta chains from one sample, sequenced in a study of T cell responses to AZD1222 COVID-19 vaccine. Sequenced by immunoSEQ multiplex PCR; TCRdb stores in-frame clones only, minus some. Of more than 95,000 clones in the sample, approximately 85% were seen once. Sequencing used peripheral blood, obtained 28 days after the second AZD1222 dose. The receptor source for this set is an adult who received the AZD1222 COVID-19 vaccine.

The chain employs TRBV4-1 and TRBJ1-5; D not certain. The CDR3 extends over 13 amino acids. Looked up from germline, CDR1 is MGHRA and CDR2 is YSYEKL. Trimming took off 1 base at V and 4 bases at J, with 5 bases between the two ends. This CDR3 is CASSQARNQPQHF. In DNA form, the CDR3 reads TGCGCCAGCAGCCAAGCGAGGAATCAGCCCCAGCATTTT.

The CDR3 region is CASSLQGGNYGYTF. CDR3 nucleotide sequence: TGTGCCAGCAGCTTGCAGGGAGGTAACTATGGCTACACCTTC. The V and J genes are TRBV7-9 and TRBJ1-2; possibly TRBD1 for D (5 bases). Germline values: CDR1 SEHNR, CDR2 FQNEAQ (reference sequence). Trimming took 3 bases from V and 1 from J, leaving 9 bases between them. This CDR3 contains 14 residues.

In its sample, this clone was seen once. The chain uses TRBV28 and TRBJ1-2, with D possibly matching TRBD1 (6 bases). Germline V gene data show CDR1 as MDHEN and CDR2 as SYDVKM. V lost 4 bases and J 3 bases, leaving 6 bases between the germline ends. The CDR3 covers 12 residues. CDR3 sequence reads: CASSSGDYGYTF. CDR3 DNA: TGTGCCAGCAGTTCAGGGGACTATGGCTACACCTTC.

The chain uses TRBV18 and TRBJ1-5; no definite D call. The CDR3 is 15 residues long. V lost 3 bases, J lost 5 bases, and 14 bases lay in between. Germline V gene data show CDR1 as KGHSH and CDR2 as LQKENI. CDR3 residues: CASSPRVTEDQPQHF. In nucleotides, the CDR3 is TGTGCCAGCTCACCCCGGGTGACGGAGGATCAGCCCCAGCATTTT.

This sequence joins TRBV5-1 and TRBJ1-2; 12 nucleotides align to TRBD1. Germline CDR1 SGHRS, CDR2 YFSETQ. The V and J ends lost 4 bases and 7 bases, in that order; junction bases with no gene match: 8. The CDR3 is made up of 15 amino acids. CDR3 sequence: CASSDPRDRGLGYTF. As DNA, the CDR3 is TGCGCCAGCAGCGACCCTCGGGACAGGGGGCTTGGCTACACCTTC.

The gene calls are TRBV6-1 and TRBJ1-2; D possibly corresponds to TRBD1 (6 bases). V was cut by 3 bases and J by 4 bases, with 15 bases left in between. The CDR3 is 15 amino acids. Germline loops: CDR1 MNHNS, CDR2 SASEGT. The CDR3 coding sequence is TGTGCCAGCAGTGATGGGGACATTCCCGTCTATGGCTACACCTTC. Its translation is CASSDGDIPVYGYTF.

The chain combines TRBV5-4 with TRBJ1-5; D gene uncertain. The CDR3 loop spans 16 amino acids. Germline CDR1 is SGHNT and CDR2 is YYREEE (reference sequence). Trimming shortened V by 3 bases and J by 3 bases, and 16 bases separated the two germline ends. The DNA of the CDR3 is TGTGCCAGCAGCTCCCCGCTACACGGAGACAATCAGCCCCAGCATTTT. It encodes CASSSPLHGDNQPQHF.

The chain has TRBV6-5 and TRBJ1-3; D remains ambiguous. The CDR3 runs to 13 residues. Per germline, CDR1 MNHEY and CDR2 SVGAGI. The ends were cut back, 4 bases at V and 1 base at J, with 5 bases in the middle. The CDR3 protein is CASSLGSGNTIYF. CDR3 bases: TGTGCCAGCAGTTTAGGGTCTGGAAACACCATATATTTT.

The V call is TRBV4-3, the J call TRBJ2-2; 7 bases agree with TRBD1. V was clipped by 4 bases and J by 9 bases; unmatched bases: 17. Looked up from germline, CDR1 is LGHNA and CDR2 is YSLEER. The CDR3 extends over 17 amino acids. CDR3 loop: CASSLREGADMTWELFF. CDR3 in DNA: TGCGCCAGCAGCCTCCGCGAGGGGGCGGATATGACCTGGGAGCTGTTTTTT.

With regard to this clone: The same CDR3 also results from other DNA sequences found in this sample. V usage is TRBV5-1 and J usage is TRBJ1-1; D remains ambiguous. The V end lost 0 bases, the J end lost 0 bases, and 6 bases lay between the germline ends. The CDR3 is 14 amino acids. Germline CDR1 and CDR2: SGHRS and YFSETQ. The CDR3 DNA is TGCGCCAGCAGCTTGGGGTCCATGAACACTGAAGCTTTCTTT. Translation: CASSLGSMNTEAFF.

The chain has TRBV29-1 and TRBJ1-1; no definite D call. V was trimmed by 5 bases and J by 1 base, leaving 11 bases between them. Germline loops: CDR1 SQVTM, CDR2 ANQGSEA. The CDR3 extends over 13 amino acids. CDR3 in amino acids: CSVHTTSNTEAFF. Here the CDR3 DNA reads TGCAGCGTTCATACCACCTCGAACACTGAAGCTTTCTTT.

The rearrangement uses TRBV29-1 and TRBJ2-1, with a possible D match to TRBD2 (5 bases). The CDR3 extends over 13 amino acids. Germline V gene lookup returns CDR1 SQVTM and CDR2 ANQGSEA. V shed 4 bases and J shed 9 bases, with 16 bases lying between them. The CDR3 DNA reads as TGCAGCGTTGTGAAAGGGATCGAGGGTGAGCAGTTCTTC. Translation gives CSVVKGIEGEQFF.

This clone was seen just once. The V call is TRBV11-2, the J call TRBJ1-4; D uncertain. Looked up from germline, CDR1 is SGHAT and CDR2 is FQNNGV. Trimming took 2 bases from V and 3 from J, leaving 10 bases between them. This CDR3 contains 15 residues. This CDR3 is CASSLMVGSNEKLFF. In DNA form, the CDR3 reads TGTGCCAGCAGCTTAATGGTCGGATCTAATGAAAAACTGTTTTTT.